This TCR beta chain emerged from a study of T cell repertoires in cytomegalovirus infection. This clonotype has more than one count but fewer than ten. TCRdb reprocessed the reads with MiXCR, giving one entry per CDR3 protein. The data show about 740,000 distinct CDR3 sequences, 35% to 45% seen once. CDR3 length: 15 residues. Looked up from germline, CDR1 is SGHRS and CDR2 is YFSETQ. V lost 3 bases and J 3 bases, leaving 15 bases between the germline ends. The sample taken for sequencing was PBMCs. This sequence originates from a human donor in good health (CMV status not recorded). Some clones in this sample may be carry-over from other donors' samples. The V and J genes are TRBV5-1 and TRBJ2-5; possible D gene TRBD1, 5 bases. DNA of the CDR3: TGCGCCAGCAGCTCCTCAGGGTCCGGAGAAGAGACCCAGTACTTC. Amino acid sequence: CASSSSGSGEETQYF.